This T cell receptor beta chain was sequenced during a study of tumor and adjacent non-tumor tissue in lung cancer. Findings and limits, study-wide: Shorter survival was associated with higher TCR diversity in tumors.

Worth noting for this clonotype: Its antigen is unidentified. This CDR3 fails to terminate in the conserved phenylalanine or tryptophan, so it likely reflects a read error.

RNA was extracted from bulk tissue without any cell sorting. The library came from three nested PCR rounds adapted from ARM-PCR protocols. TCRdb reprocessed the multiplex PCR reads with MiXCR, giving one entry per CDR3 protein. The sample contains fewer than 150,000 distinct CDR3 sequences, approximately 66% of which appear only once. Sequenced sample: lung tumor tissue. This clonotype was obtained from a man aged 55 to 70 with small cell lung cancer.

In nucleotides, the CDR3 is TGCGCCAGCAGCGTTGTCCGGACAGGATATGGCTACACCTAC. Translating it yields CASSVVRTGYGYTY. The genes are TRBV5-1 and TRBJ1-2, with 7 bases matching TRBD1. V lost 4 bases to trimming and J lost 5 bases; unmatched junction nucleotides: 8. The V gene's germline CDR1 is SGHRS and CDR2 YFSETQ. This CDR3 comprises 14 residues.